The next 29 T cell receptor beta chains were all read from a single sample in a study of regulatory dendritic cells for organ transplantation. Antigens for these TCRs are unknown. Profiling relied on immunoSEQ multiplex PCR, and the TCRdb table lists in-frame clones only, not all of them. The sample lists around 21,000 clones, around 86% occurring once. Sorted T cells were CFSE-labeled and cultured five to six days with allogeneic regulatory or mature dendritic cells at 1:10. The sequenced sample consisted of naive CD4+ T cells from blood cultured with dendritic cells. Subset indicated: CD45RA+ naive T cells. The receptors originated from a human donor in good health.

The rearrangement links TRBV19 to TRBJ1-1; 7 nucleotides align to TRBD1. There are 16 residues in the CDR3. The trim removed 5 bases at V and 0 bases at J, leaving 9 bases unmatched. Germline CDR1 reads LNHDA; CDR2 reads SQIVND (reference sequence). The CDR3 is CASSEGTDPMNTEAFF. Here the CDR3 DNA reads TGTGCCAGTAGTGAAGGGACAGACCCTATGAACACTGAAGCTTTCTTT. Using reference TRBV19 and TRBJ1-1 for the parts outside the CDR3, the full variable domain is DGGITQSPKYLFRKEGQNVTLSCEQNLNHDAMYWYRQDPGQGLRLIYYSQIVNDFQKGDIAEGYSVSREKKESFPLTVTSAQKNPTAFYLCASSEGTDPMNTEAFFGQGTRLTVV.

CDR3 DNA: TGTGCCAGCGGACGAGGGACGGGTAGGAACGGGGAGCTGTTTTTT. The encoded protein is CASGRGTGRNGELFF. This chain joins TRBV7-9 and TRBJ2-2, with D possibly being TRBD1 or TRBD2 (5 bases each). The CDR3 contains 15 residues. Germline loops: CDR1 SEHNR, CDR2 FQNEAQ (reference sequence). V lost 8 bases, J lost 7 bases, and 20 bases lay in between.

This clone is a singleton in its sample. This chain links TRBV18 with TRBJ2-1; D gene unclear. V was clipped by 3 bases and J by 7 bases, with 10 bases between them. CDR3 length equals 13 residues. From germline, CDR1 is KGHSH and CDR2 LQKENI. The CDR3 region has the DNA TGTGCCAGCTCACCCGACGGTACTAATGAGCAGTTCTTC. It is translated as CASSPDGTNEQFF.

The CDR3 region is CASSIYGQGARDTQYF. Written as DNA, the CDR3 is TGTGCCAGTAGTATCTACGGCCAGGGGGCTAGGGATACGCAGTATTTT. The V gene is TRBV19, the J gene TRBJ2-3; 8 bases match TRBD1. The junction had 11 bases not matched to a gene; V was cut back by 3 bases and J by 6 bases. Germline CDR1 and CDR2: LNHDA and SQIVND (reference sequence). The CDR3 runs 16 residues.

DNA for the CDR3: TGTGCCAGCTCACCTCAGGATTACTCACCCCTCCACTTT. This sequence encodes CASSPQDYSPLHF. The chain is built from TRBV18 and TRBJ1-6; D unclear. Germline-derived CDR1 and CDR2 are KGHSH and LQKENI. The CDR3 consists of 13 residues. The germline V and J ends were trimmed by 3 bases and 10 bases, with 10 bases remaining between them.

Here the CDR3 reads CASSIQGAGNEQFF. In DNA form, the CDR3 reads TGTGCCAGCAGCATACAGGGGGCTGGTAATGAGCAGTTCTTC. The V gene is TRBV9, the J gene TRBJ2-1, with 9 bases matching TRBD1. Germline values: CDR1 SGDLS, CDR2 YYNGEE. The CDR3 is made up of 14 amino acids. Trimming cost V 4 bases and J 7 bases; bases outside gene matches: 6. Full variable domain (rest looked up from reference TRBV9 and TRBJ2-1): DSGVTQTPKHLITATGQRVTLRCSPRSGDLSVYWYQQSLDQGLQFLIQYYNGEERAKGNILERFSAQQFPDLHSELNLSSLELGDSALYFCASSIQGAGNEQFFGPGTRLTVL.

This clone was detected only a few times. The gene calls are TRBV27 and TRBJ2-7; tentatively, D is TRBD2 (5 bases). The CDR3 consists of 12 residues. The V gene's germline CDR1 is MNHEY and CDR2 SMNVEV (reference sequence). V was cut by 4 bases and J by 5 bases, with 9 bases left in between. CDR3 in DNA: TGTGCCAGCAGTTCAGCGGCGAACGAGCAGTACTTC. It translates to CASSSAANEQYF.

The J gene is TRBJ2-1, the V gene TRBV15; D ambiguous. Germline V gene sequence: CDR1 LNHNV, CDR2 YYDKDF (reference sequence). The CDR3 has 13 amino acids. The germline V and J ends were trimmed by 3 bases and 8 bases, with 11 bases remaining between them. CDR3 DNA: TGTGCCACCAGCAGGGATAGAGTATATGAGCAGTTCTTC. This codes for CATSRDRVYEQFF.

This clone was detected only once. The chain has TRBV5-1 and TRBJ2-2; TRBD2 matches 13 bases. The CDR3 sequence is 19 residues long. Germline trimming cut 4 bases from V and 4 bases from J; bases unmatched to any gene: 13. Germline lookup yields CDR1 SGHRS and CDR2 YFSETQ. The DNA of the CDR3 is TGCGCCAGCAGCGGAAGACTAGCGGGAGGTCCTCTCTTCACCGGGGAGCTGTTTTTT. Its translation is CASSGRLAGGPLFTGELFF. Filled out from reference TRBV5-1 and TRBJ2-2, the complete variable domain reads KAGVTQTPRYLIKTRGQQVTLSCSPISGHRSVSWYQQTPGQGLQFLFEYFSETQRNKGNFPGRFSGRQFSNSRSEMNVSTLELGDSALYLCASSGRLAGGPLFTGELFFGEGSRLTVL.

The V and J genes are TRBV7-2 and TRBJ2-5, with D tentatively TRBD2 (6 bases). Germline V gene sequence: CDR1 SGHTA, CDR2 FQGNSA. The CDR3 consists of 16 residues. V shed 5 bases and J shed 7 bases, with 23 bases lying between them. CDR3 sequence reads: CASSLLPGLRRVTQYF. CDR3 in DNA: TGTGCCAGCAGCCTCCTTCCCGGACTGCGGAGGGTGACCCAGTACTTC.

The J gene is TRBJ2-7, the V gene TRBV5-4; D possibly corresponds to TRBD2 (5 bases). This CDR3 contains 13 residues. Germline CDR1 is SGHNT and CDR2 is YYREEE (reference sequence). With 9 bases removed from V and 7 bases from J, the gap between germline ends came to 20 bases. CDR3 protein: CATQLSPSGEQYF. DNA for the CDR3: TGTGCCACGCAGCTTAGCCCCTCGGGGGAGCAGTACTTC.

This clone was picked up one time. The chain employs TRBV7-6 and TRBJ2-3; 8 bases fit TRBD2. Germline CDR1 reads SGHVS; CDR2 reads FNYEAQ. The CDR3 runs to 16 residues. After removal of 5 bases from V and 8 bases from J, the junction contained 15 bases not matched to a gene. The CDR3 loop reads CASSPQRGSGELTQYF. CDR3 in DNA: TGTGCCAGCAGCCCCCAGCGCGGTAGCGGGGAACTTACGCAGTATTTT.

This chain connects TRBV11-2 to TRBJ2-3, with a possible D match to TRBD2 (7 bases). Germline lookup yields CDR1 SGHAT and CDR2 FQNNGV. V was trimmed by 7 bases and J by 2 bases, leaving 19 bases between them. The CDR3 loop spans 16 amino acids. The CDR3 protein is CASNPAGGGHTDTQYF. In DNA, the CDR3 is TGTGCCAGCAACCCCGCTGGGGGGGGCCACACAGATACGCAGTATTTT. The full variable domain, its missing parts supplied by reference TRBV11-2 and TRBJ2-3, is EAGVAQSPRYKIIEKRQSVAFWCNPISGHATLYWYQQILGQGPKLLIQFQNNGVVDDSQLPKDRFSAERLKGVDSTLKIQPAKLEDSAVYLCASNPAGGGHTDTQYFGPGTRLTVL.

This clone appeared a single time. The V gene is TRBV6-1, the J gene TRBJ2-7; D may be TRBD1 or TRBD2 (6 bases each). This CDR3 has 16 amino acids. Trimming took off 4 bases at V and 7 bases at J, with 23 bases between the two ends. From germline, CDR1 is MNHNS and CDR2 SASEGT. CDR3 DNA: TGTGCCAGCAGTGGTGCGTGGGGGGCGCTTGCGTGGGAGCAGTACTTC. It translates to CASSGAWGALAWEQYF.

DNA of the CDR3: TGTGCCAGCAGCTTTGATTCGTCAGCGGCTAGCACAGATACGCAGTATTTT. Translation: CASSFDSSAASTDTQYF. The V gene is TRBV7-9, the J gene TRBJ2-3; D might be TRBD2 (5 bases). Germline V gives CDR1 SEHNR, CDR2 FQNEAQ (reference sequence). Between the trimmed V and J ends, which lost 3 bases and 0 bases, there was a span of 16 bases. CDR3 size: 17 residues.

The table lists this clone with a few counts. The chain joins TRBV5-4 to TRBJ2-2; D perhaps matches TRBD1 (5 bases). CDR3 length: 16 amino acids. The V end lost 0 bases, the J end lost 2 bases, and 11 bases lay between the germline ends. Germline CDR1 and CDR2: SGHNT and YYREEE (reference sequence). The CDR3 DNA reads as TGTGCCAGCAGCTTGGCGCCGACAGTTAACACCGGGGAGCTGTTTTTT. It translates to CASSLAPTVNTGELFF.

The gene calls are TRBV7-8 and TRBJ2-7; D possibly corresponds to TRBD2 (5 bases). The CDR3 is made up of 16 amino acids. Trimming shortened V by 6 bases and J by 4 bases, and 22 bases separated the two germline ends. CDR1 is SGHVS, CDR2 FQNEAQ, per germline. In DNA, the CDR3 is TGTGCCAGCAGGCGCGAGGGCGCCGTGTCTTTTTACGAGCAGTACTTC. It encodes CASRREGAVSFYEQYF.

The chain combines TRBV28 with TRBJ2-5; TRBD2 aligns across 7 bases. The CDR3 is 15 residues long. The J segment lost 5 bases and the V segment lost 2 bases, leaving 8 bases of the junction unmatched. CDR1 and CDR2 (germline): MDHEN, SYDVKM. The CDR3 region has the DNA TGTGCCAGCAGTTTACGGGGGAGGGCCCGGGAGACCCAGTACTTC. The encoded protein is CASSLRGRARETQYF.

The chain employs TRBV5-1 and TRBJ2-3; no definite D call. This CDR3 comprises 13 residues. With 0 bases removed from V and 1 base from J, the gap between germline ends came to 3 bases. Germline lookup yields CDR1 SGHRS and CDR2 YFSETQ. The CDR3 bases are TGCGCCAGCAGCTTGGACCGCACAGATACGCAGTATTTT. This sequence encodes CASSLDRTDTQYF.

About this clone: The same CDR3 can be traced to other DNA sequences in this sample. V usage is TRBV6-5 and J usage is TRBJ1-1, with D hard to call. Trimming left V 5 bases short and J 2 bases short, with 3 bases between. This CDR3 region has 11 residues. Per germline, CDR1 MNHEY and CDR2 SVGAGI. The DNA of the CDR3 is TGTGCCAGCAGTCGTAACACTGAAGCTTTCTTT. Translation: CASSRNTEAFF.

CDR3 sequence (DNA): TGTGCCAGCAGCGTTTTCAAGGGATCCTATGGCTACACCTTC. Protein product: CASSVFKGSYGYTF. The genes are TRBV28 and TRBJ1-2, with no clear D. This CDR3 region has 14 residues. The germline CDR1 and CDR2 sequences are MDHEN and SYDVKM. V lost 6 bases and J lost 4, with 15 bases in between.

The rearrangement uses TRBV7-2 and TRBJ1-4, with TRBD1 matching 8 bases. V gave up 1 base and J gave up 8 bases; unmatched junction bases: 18. This CDR3 region has 19 residues. The germline CDR1 and CDR2 sequences are SGHTA and FQGNSA. The CDR3 region has the DNA TGTGCCAGCAGCTTAGTTTTAGGGACATATGACAGGGGTGGAGAAAAACTGTTTTTT. This sequence encodes CASSLVLGTYDRGGEKLFF.

This clone was detected a few times. V usage is TRBV4-2 and J usage is TRBJ2-2; no clear D gene. CDR3 length: 14 amino acids. CDR1 is LGHNA and CDR2 is YNFKEQ in the germline V gene. The V and J ends lost 6 bases and 7 bases respectively, with 15 bases between them. The CDR3 region is CASRVDPLLGELFF. CDR3 bases: TGTGCCAGCAGGGTCGACCCCTTACTCGGGGAGCTGTTTTTT.

This chain links TRBV6-5 with TRBJ2-3; 8 nucleotides match TRBD1. CDR3 length: 14 amino acids. Trimming took 7 bases from V and 6 from J; bases not matched to a gene: 9. Germline CDR1 and CDR2: MNHEY and SVGAGI. CDR3 sequence (DNA): TGTGCCAGCACAAGGACAGGGTGGGGCGATACGCAGTATTTT. Amino acids: CASTRTGWGDTQYF.

This chain uses TRBV4-1 with TRBJ2-1; 9 bases map to TRBD2. This CDR3 has 17 residues. CDR1 and CDR2 from the germline V gene are MGHRA and YSYEKL. Trimming took 0 bases from V and 3 from J; bases not matched to a gene: 6. The CDR3 DNA sequence: TGCGCCAGCAGCCAAGATGGAGCGGGGGGCGGCTACAATGAGCAGTTCTTC. This gives the protein CASSQDGAGGGYNEQFF.

The rearrangement links TRBV15 to TRBJ2-1, with TRBD2 matching 13 bases. The germline CDR1 and CDR2 sequences are LNHNV and YYDKDF (reference sequence). CDR3 length: 17 residues. V shed 3 bases and J 7 bases; nucleotides not matched to a gene: 9. CDR3 sequence: CATSRGALAGGKNEQFF. The CDR3 region has the DNA TGTGCCACCAGCAGGGGGGCACTAGCGGGAGGGAAGAATGAGCAGTTCTTC. Full variable domain (outside the CDR3, taken from reference TRBV15 and TRBJ2-1): DAMVIQNPRYQVTQFGKPVTLSCSQTLNHNVMYWYQQKSSQAPKLLFHYYDKDFNNEADTPDNFQSRRPNTSFCFLDIRSPGLGDTAMYLCATSRGALAGGKNEQFFGPGTRLTVL.

This chain links TRBV11-1 with TRBJ2-5; weak D call: TRBD2 (5 bases). Germline V gives CDR1 SGHAT, CDR2 FQDESV (reference sequence). The CDR3 is made up of 14 amino acids. The V end was cut by 5 bases, the J end by 4 bases, with 14 bases between. As DNA, the CDR3 is TGTGCCAGCAGCCCCTCAGAGGGCCGAGAGACCCAGTACTTC. As protein: CASSPSEGRETQYF.

This sequence joins TRBV11-2 and TRBJ2-5; 10 nucleotides match TRBD2. Germline V gives CDR1 SGHAT, CDR2 FQNNGV. The junction had 8 bases not matched to a gene; V was cut back by 5 bases and J by 5 bases. The CDR3 contains 15 residues. This CDR3 reads CASSPRLAGPETQYF. Written as DNA, the CDR3 is TGTGCCAGCAGCCCCCGACTAGCGGGTCCGGAGACCCAGTACTTC.

V and J are TRBV5-3 and TRBJ2-7, with 13 bases fitting TRBD2. TRBV5-3 is given ORF status, its function remaining uncertain. The CDR3 consists of 15 residues. V was pared by 4 bases and J by 7 bases, with 8 bases of the junction left unmatched. The CDR3 sequence: CARSAGTSGAREQYF. In DNA, the CDR3 is TGTGCCAGAAGCGCCGGGACTAGCGGGGCCCGAGAGCAGTACTTC.